This TCR beta chain was sequenced for a study of CD8 T cells in ankylosing spondylitis. Study-level results: A motif of eight highly homologous TCR beta variants was seen as apparently characteristic of ankylosing spondylitis blood. The disease-linked clones had a CD8+ phenotype and low blood frequencies. The study looked at matched synovial fluid samples from ankylosing spondylitis patients. Disease-linked clones were reported to be significantly enriched there.

Preparation of TCR beta libraries was done by quantitative 5'-RACE with molecular barcodes. TCRdb ran MiXCR on the 5' RACE reads and lists one entry per CDR3 protein. The sample lists under 130,000 distinct CDR3 sequences; about 25% were seen once. Germline V lookup: CDR1 DFQATT, CDR2 SNEGSKA (reference sequence). The CDR3 sequence is 14 residues long. Trimming removed 3 bases from V and 6 bases from J, with 17 bases in between. To note about this clonotype: Its antigen is not known.

Sequencing was performed on synovial fluid, either unsorted or a sorted T cell fraction (not recorded which). The sequence derives from a male donor with ankylosing spondylitis. This rearrangement joins TRBV20-1 to TRBJ1-1, with D possibly TRBD1 on 6 matching bases. The CDR3 protein is CSARPWGPAPEAFF. The CDR3 DNA reads as TGCAGTGCTAGGCCGTGGGGGCCGGCCCCTGAAGCTTTCTTT.